The 29 T cell receptor beta chains given below trace back to one sample, sequenced in a study of human T cells and chemical hapten exposure listed by TCRdb under 2021. What this sample's time point label stands for: pre-sensitization, week 0. The treatment or condition label corresponds to: therapeutic diphenylcyclopropenone sensitization with weekly scalp DPC. The receptor library was made with RACE. Data came from a NextSeq 500. TCRdb handled the public reads itself, with Q25 trimming in fastp and clone calling in MiXCR, and kept productive beta chains. Duplicate CDR3 protein sequences are folded into a single record with the most common DNA and genes. The sample profile shows some 330,000 distinct CDR3 sequences; over 5% of them were found once. The ten largest make up about 8.7% of the sample. The sample in question was whole blood, obtained in connection with sensitization to the hapten diphenylcyclopropenone (DPC). These TCRs come from a woman under 30 with alopecia areata. Some clones in this sample may be carry-over from other donors' samples.

This clonotype has ten or more counts. J is TRBJ1-1 and V is TRBV5-4; 10 positions agree with TRBD1. The CDR3 runs to 15 residues. Germline V lookup: CDR1 SGHNT, CDR2 YYREEE (reference sequence). V trimming: 4 bases; J trimming: 3 bases; junction bases outside the gene matches: 6. The DNA of the CDR3 is TGTGCCAGCAGCCGGGACAGGGGTTCTGACACTGAAGCTTTCTTT. It encodes CASSRDRGSDTEAFF.

This clonotype was seen a handful of times. The chain combines TRBV6-6 with TRBJ2-2; TRBD1 matches 9 bases. Germline assignment: CDR1 MNHNY and CDR2 SVGAGI (reference sequence). Trimming cost V 4 bases and J 6 bases; bases outside gene matches: 6. CDR3 size: 15 residues. The CDR3 protein is CASSLGQGASGELFF. The CDR3 coding sequence is TGTGCCAGCAGTTTGGGACAGGGAGCGTCCGGGGAGCTGTTTTTT.

This clonotype was counted only a few times. The V gene is TRBV6-5, the J gene TRBJ2-1; no clear D gene. The V and J ends lost 2 bases and 5 bases respectively, with 7 bases between them. Germline loops: CDR1 MNHEY, CDR2 SVGAGI. This CDR3 is 13 amino acids long. This CDR3 is CASSYHQDNEQFF. DNA of the CDR3: TGTGCCAGCAGTTACCACCAAGACAATGAGCAGTTCTTC.

This clonotype was picked up many times. The V gene is TRBV11-2, the J gene TRBJ2-3, with 12 bases identical to TRBD2. The trim removed 0 bases at V and 4 bases at J, leaving 5 bases unmatched. CDR1 is SGHAT, CDR2 FQNNGV, per germline. The CDR3 has 17 amino acids. CDR3 nucleotide sequence: TGTGCCAGCAGCTTAGAAACTAGCGGGGGGTATTCAGATACGCAGTATTTT. This encodes CASSLETSGGYSDTQYF.

This clonotype has ten or more counts. The rearrangement joins TRBV12-3 or TRBV12-4 to TRBJ1-1; 7 nucleotides line up with TRBD1. The V segment lost 6 bases and the J segment 6 bases; nucleotides outside the gene matches: 10. The CDR3 is made up of 14 amino acids. DNA of the CDR3: TGTGCCAGCAGCCGACGGGACAGTTCTCCTGAAGCTTTCTTT. This encodes CASSRRDSSPEAFF.

The rearrangement uses TRBV28 and TRBJ2-3; 9 bases map to TRBD1. The CDR3 is 17 amino acids. In germline, CDR1 is MDHEN, CDR2 SYDVKM. After removal of 4 bases from V and 1 base from J, the junction contained 9 bases not matched to a gene. CDR3: CASSSHLQGAGTDTQYF. CDR3 coding DNA: TGTGCCAGCAGTTCCCACTTACAGGGGGCCGGCACAGATACGCAGTATTTT.

The sample holds many counts of this clonotype. The chain combines TRBV29-1 with TRBJ2-1, with 7 positions matching TRBD1. J lost 4 bases, V lost 4 bases, and 13 bases had no gene match. The CDR3 consists of 16 residues. From germline, CDR1 is SQVTM and CDR2 ANQGSEA. DNA of the CDR3: TGCAGCGTTGTCGGCTCCGACAGGGACCTTTACAATGAGCAGTTCTTC. Protein product: CSVVGSDRDLYNEQFF.

This clonotype showed up just a few times. V and J are TRBV5-4 and TRBJ1-2; D not resolved. V lost 0 bases and J 7 bases, leaving 13 bases between the germline ends. Germline V CDR1 and CDR2: SGHNT, YYREEE (reference sequence). The CDR3 sequence is 14 residues long. CDR3 sequence (DNA): TGTGCCAGCAGCTTGGGCTTAACCCTTTCTGGCTACACCTTC. Amino acids: CASSLGLTLSGYTF.

This clonotype has only a few counts. The rearrangement links TRBV5-1 to TRBJ1-1; D is undetermined. Between the trimmed V and J ends, which lost 5 bases and 3 bases, there was a span of 11 bases. This CDR3 contains 13 residues. Germline values: CDR1 SGHRS, CDR2 YFSETQ. The CDR3 region is CASSVTDHTEAFF. CDR3 in DNA: TGCGCCAGCAGTGTCACGGATCACACTGAAGCTTTCTTT.

Many counts were recorded for this clonotype. The J gene is TRBJ1-6, the V gene TRBV29-1; D not certain. The V end was cut by 6 bases, the J end by 0 bases, with 9 bases between. The V gene's germline CDR1 is SQVTM and CDR2 ANQGSEA. The CDR3 extends over 14 amino acids. The CDR3 loop reads CSVATDSYNSPLHF. In nucleotides, the CDR3 is TGCAGCGTAGCCACGGACTCCTATAATTCACCCCTCCACTTT. The full variable domain, with the rest looked up from reference TRBV29-1 and TRBJ1-6, is SAVISQKPSRDICQRGTSLTIQCQVDSQVTMMFWYRQQPGQSLTLIATANQGSEATYESGFVIDKFPISRPNLTFSTLTVSNMSPEDSSIYLCSVATDSYNSPLHFGNGTRLTVT.

This clonotype was counted ten times or more. The V gene is TRBV6-2 or TRBV6-3, the J gene TRBJ1-5; D may be TRBD1 (6 bases). The CDR3 has 16 residues. Germline V CDR1 and CDR2: MNHEY, SVGEGT. The V gene lost 2 bases and the J gene lost 3 bases, with 14 bases spanning the gap. DNA for the CDR3: TGTGCCAGCAGTTACGGGCCAAGGGGGGCCAATCAGCCCCAGCATTTT. As protein: CASSYGPRGANQPQHF.

By frequency in the sample, this clonotype is medium-sized. One end of the junction is discordant with germline, which a read error may explain. The chain uses TRBV28 and TRBJ1-5, with 8 bases lining up with TRBD1. CDR1 and CDR2 from the germline V gene are MDHEN and SYDVKM. The CDR3 loop spans 13 amino acids. The CDR3 DNA sequence: TGTGCCAGCAGTTTCACGTGGGCATCGGACAGGGTTTTT. This translates into CASSFTWASDRVF.

There are a few counts of this clonotype. V usage is TRBV2 and J usage is TRBJ1-1; D not resolved. Trimming stripped 6 bases from V and 1 base from J, with 12 bases between. The CDR3 runs to 14 residues. CDR1 is SNHLY and CDR2 is FYNNEI in the germline V gene. CDR3 bases: TGTGCCAGCAGGCTACGGACCGGGAACACTGAAGCTTTCTTT. This sequence encodes CASRLRTGNTEAFF. Full variable domain (missing parts from reference TRBV2 and TRBJ1-1): EPEVTQTPSHQVTQMGQEVILRCVPISNHLYFYWYRQILGQKVEFLVSFYNNEISEKSEIFDDQFSVERPDGSNFTLKIRSTKLEDSAMYFCASRLRTGNTEAFFGQGTRLTVV.

The V gene is TRBV20-1, the J gene TRBJ2-1; tentative D call: TRBD1 (6 bases). V was clipped by 2 bases and J by 12 bases, with 20 bases between them. The CDR3 extends over 14 amino acids. Germline V gives CDR1 DFQATT, CDR2 SNEGSKA (reference sequence). The CDR3 nucleotides are TGCAGTGCTAGACCTACCCTCCGGGACACTTCGCAGTTCTTC. It yields the protein CSARPTLRDTSQFF.

This clonotype came up a few times. The V and J genes are TRBV6-6 and TRBJ1-2; D call uncertain. V gave up 6 bases and J gave up 8 bases, with 13 bases separating them. The CDR3 is 12 amino acids. Germline lookup yields CDR1 MNHNY and CDR2 SVGAGI (reference sequence). This CDR3 is CASSQALEGYTF. The DNA of the CDR3 is TGTGCCAGCAGCCAGGCCTTAGAAGGCTACACCTTC.

This clonotype was picked up a small number of times. The V and J genes are TRBV27 and TRBJ2-5, with D perhaps TRBD1 or TRBD2 (6 bases each). V was shortened by 10 bases and J by 5 bases, with 23 bases between the two germline ends. Germline lookup yields CDR1 MNHEY and CDR2 SMNVEV (reference sequence). The CDR3 sequence is 15 residues long. The CDR3 nucleotides are TGTGCCACAGCTTCAAACGTGGGGGGCTTGGAGACCCAGTACTTC. This translates into CATASNVGGLETQYF.

The rearrangement uses TRBV19 and TRBJ2-3; the match to TRBD1 covers 10 bases. The CDR3 runs to 14 residues. The V gene's germline CDR1 is LNHDA and CDR2 SQIVND (reference sequence). J lost 5 bases, V lost 7 bases, and 6 bases had no gene match. CDR3 bases: TGTGCCAGTACCTCGACAGGGGGCCGAGATACGCAGTATTTT. Protein sequence: CASTSTGGRDTQYF.

The sample holds a few counts of this clonotype. The chain is built from TRBV27 and TRBJ2-2; D is unresolved. Germline V gives CDR1 MNHEY, CDR2 SMNVEV (reference sequence). There are 16 residues in the CDR3. Deletions cut 7 bases from V and 2 bases from J, with 17 bases between. This CDR3 is CASKDLSKINTGELFF. CDR3 coding DNA: TGTGCCAGCAAGGATCTCAGCAAGATAAACACCGGGGAGCTGTTTTTT.

This clonotype was observed a single time. This sequence joins TRBV2 and TRBJ1-2, with 12 nucleotides matching TRBD1. Germline CDR1 and CDR2: SNHLY and FYNNEI. This CDR3 region has 16 residues. The junction had 5 bases not matched to a gene; V was cut back by 6 bases and J by 0 bases. The DNA of the CDR3 is TGTGCCAGCAGAGGGACAGGGGGCGCTCCTAACTATGGCTACACCTTC. Protein product: CASRGTGGAPNYGYTF.

This clonotype came up many times. The V and J genes are TRBV7-4 and TRBJ1-2, with D uncertain. Germline CDR1 SGHVT, CDR2 SQSDAQ. V lost 4 bases to trimming and J lost 1 base, with 13 bases between them. This CDR3 region has 15 residues. CDR3 sequence reads: CASSCDDGYNYGYTF. The CDR3 nucleotides read TGTGCCAGCAGCTGCGACGACGGATATAACTATGGCTACACCTTC.

This clonotype was counted a few times. V gene TRBV9 combines with J gene TRBJ1-3; D gene ambiguous. The CDR3 contains 11 residues. In germline, CDR1 is SGDLS, CDR2 YYNGEE. The germline V and J ends were trimmed by 3 bases and 5 bases, with 3 bases remaining between them. The CDR3 loop is CASSDRNTIYF. The CDR3 nucleotides are TGTGCCAGCAGCGACCGAAACACCATATATTTT.

This clonotype was counted many times. The rearrangement joins TRBV12-5 to TRBJ1-1; TRBD1 is a possible D gene (5 bases). The germline CDR1 and CDR2 sequences are LGHNT and FRNRAP. The CDR3 consists of 12 residues. This CDR3 reads CASGLGGTEAFF. The CDR3 bases are TGTGCCAGCGGTCTGGGGGGCACTGAAGCTTTCTTT. The entire variable domain, with the rest obtained from reference TRBV12-5 and TRBJ1-1, is as follows: DARVTQTPRHKVTEMGQEVTMRCQPILGHNTVFWYRQTMMQGLELLAYFRNRAPLDDSGMPKDRFSAEMPDATLATLKIQPSEPRDSAVYFCASGLGGTEAFFGQGTRLTVV.

This chain joins TRBV5-1 and TRBJ1-1; 7 nucleotides align to TRBD1. This CDR3 region has 13 residues. With V trimmed by 7 bases and J by 2 bases, 5 bases remained unmatched. Germline CDR1 is SGHRS and CDR2 is YFSETQ. The CDR3 DNA reads as TGCGCCAGCCAGGGACAGATAAACACTGAAGCTTTCTTT. It translates to CASQGQINTEAFF.

This clonotype has a count of ten or more. The chain links TRBV10-3 to TRBJ2-3; D not certain. CDR1 is ENHRY, CDR2 SYGVKD, per germline. The CDR3 loop spans 13 amino acids. Trimming left V 2 bases short and J 3 bases short, with 6 bases between. This CDR3 reads CAISERETDTQYF. In DNA form, the CDR3 reads TGTGCCATCAGTGAGAGAGAGACAGATACGCAGTATTTT.

This clonotype was seen a handful of times. The gene calls are TRBV27 and TRBJ2-7; maybe TRBD1 (5 bases). The length of the CDR3 is 14 residues. V was cut by 3 bases and J by 2 bases, with 11 bases left in between. Germline CDR1 MNHEY, CDR2 SMNVEV (reference sequence). In nucleotides, the CDR3 is TGTGCCAGCAGTTTCAAAGGGGCGCCCTACGAGCAGTACTTC. This gives the protein CASSFKGAPYEQYF.

The chain couples TRBV6-6 to TRBJ2-7, with 7 bases matching TRBD1. Trimming removed 7 bases from V and 1 base from J; junction bases left unmatched: 7. Germline loops: CDR1 MNHNY, CDR2 SVGAGI (reference sequence). This CDR3 has 14 amino acids. This CDR3 reads CASTPGQSSYEQYF. For the CDR3, the DNA is TGTGCCAGCACACCGGGACAGTCGTCCTACGAGCAGTACTTC.

This clonotype has a handful of counts. V gene TRBV5-5 combines with J gene TRBJ2-7, with a tentative D call TRBD1 (5 bases). Per germline, CDR1 SGHKS and CDR2 YYEKEE (reference sequence). V dropped 0 bases and J dropped 2 bases, with 12 bases sitting between them. This CDR3 contains 15 residues. The chain's CDR3 is CASSLAISRAYEQYF. Here the CDR3 DNA reads TGTGCCAGCAGCTTGGCTATCTCCAGGGCCTACGAGCAGTACTTC.

This clonotype was detected many times. The chain combines TRBV18 with TRBJ2-5; D is unresolved. CDR1 is KGHSH and CDR2 is LQKENI in the germline V gene. V was shortened by 6 bases and J by 3 bases, with 11 bases between the two germline ends. This CDR3 is built from 13 residues. The CDR3 loop is CASSAETEETQYF. The CDR3 DNA reads TGTGCCAGCTCCGCTGAAACCGAAGAGACCCAGTACTTC.

There are many counts of this clonotype. The chain combines TRBV7-2 with TRBJ2-5; 8 bases match TRBD2. Germline trimming cut 1 base from V and 5 bases from J; bases unmatched to any gene: 6. Germline lookup yields CDR1 SGHTA and CDR2 FQGNSA. This CDR3 is 15 amino acids long. CDR3 sequence reads: CASSLDPGGLETQYF. The CDR3 DNA reads TGTGCCAGCAGCTTAGATCCGGGGGGGCTGGAGACCCAGTACTTC.